This T cell receptor beta chain was obtained from a study of shared clonotypes between healthy human individuals. CDR1 is LNHNV, CDR2 YYDKDF, per germline (reference sequence). Trimming removed 0 bases at V and 2 bases at J, with 10 bases between. The CDR3 has 15 amino acids. Sequencing was at deep level. Genomic DNA of each subset was evenly split across several immunoSEQ plates. Assay used: immunoSEQ multiplex PCR; TCRdb lists only in-frame clones, some missing. The table has roughly 1,600,000 clones, 98% seen once; the top ten hold approximately 0.4%. The authors divided CD4+ cells into CD45RA+ naive and CD45RA-negative memory subsets.

Sequencing used naive CD4+ T cells sorted from blood. Sample subset: CD45RA+ positively selected. The sequence derives from a man aged 25 to 40 in good health. This sequence joins TRBV15 and TRBJ2-5; D not resolved. Written as DNA, the CDR3 is TGTGCCACCAGCAGAGACAGTAACCGTCAAGAGACCCAGTACTTC. Its translation: CATSRDSNRQETQYF. Supplemented by reference TRBV15 and TRBJ2-5, the full variable domain reads DAMVIQNPRYQVTQFGKPVTLSCSQTLNHNVMYWYQQKSSQAPKLLFHYYDKDFNNEADTPDNFQSRRPNTSFCFLDIRSPGLGDTAMYLCATSRDSNRQETQYFGPGTRLLVL.